The 4 T cell receptor beta chains given below trace back to one sample, sequenced in a study of blood T cell repertoires in COVID-19. Only in-frame clones appear in the TCRdb table, and some are missing; sequencing was by immunoSEQ multiplex PCR. The table lists 300,000 to 350,000 clones, roughly 90% of them singletons. Sample: peripheral blood. Source of these receptors: a woman younger than 45 with COVID-19, enrolled during active disease.

V and J are TRBV28 and TRBJ2-1, with 9 bases identical to TRBD1. Trimming cost V 11 bases and J 5 bases; bases outside gene matches: 4. CDR1 is MDHEN, CDR2 SYDVKM, per germline. The CDR3 is made up of 12 amino acids. This CDR3 reads CAGQGLNNEQFF. In DNA, the CDR3 is TGTGCCGGACAGGGGCTCAACAATGAGCAGTTCTTC.

CDR3 nucleotides: TGTGCCAGCAGTTACGTCCAGGTCAATCAGCCCCAGCATTTT. Its translation is CASSYVQVNQPQHF. This sequence joins TRBV6-2 or TRBV6-3 and TRBJ1-5; no clear D. V was cut by 2 bases and J by 3 bases, with 8 bases left in between. Germline V gene sequence: CDR1 MNHEY, CDR2 SVGEGT. This CDR3 has 14 residues.

This chain joins TRBV9 and TRBJ2-1; D is perhaps TRBD1 (6 bases). The CDR3 runs to 17 residues. Per the germline V gene, CDR1 is SGDLS and CDR2 is YYNGEE. Trimming took off 0 bases at V and 1 base at J, with 14 bases between the two ends. The CDR3 loop is CASSVDPQGSSYNEQFF. CDR3 DNA sequence: TGTGCCAGCAGCGTAGACCCTCAGGGGTCATCCTACAATGAGCAGTTCTTC.

V gene TRBV28 combines with J gene TRBJ1-6, with 7 bases aligning to TRBD1. The CDR3 runs to 15 residues. Germline V gives CDR1 MDHEN, CDR2 SYDVKM. V dropped 3 bases and J dropped 7; count of bases not matched to a gene: 6. The CDR3 sequence is CASSFRDSRNSPLHF. The CDR3, as DNA: TGTGCCAGCAGTTTCCGGGACAGCCGGAATTCACCCCTCCACTTT.